This T cell receptor (beta chain) is drawn from a study of blood T cells in healthy people across ages. This clonotype turned up a few times. Its antigen is currently unknown. A second PCR of roughly 7 to 11 cycles used a sample-barcoded 5' primer and a J-beta primer mix. Via MiXCR, TCRdb re-called the 5' RACE reads, giving one row per CDR3 protein. This sample has just over 1 million distinct CDR3 sequences, with 35% to 50% found just once. The ends were cut back, 7 bases at V and 3 bases at J, with 16 bases in the middle. This CDR3 region has 14 residues. CDR1 and CDR2 from the germline V gene are MNHEY and SVGAGI. Study results and caveats: Compared with aged donors, long-lived donors showed fewer expanded clones, suggesting selection. As naive T cell percentage varied, TCR beta diversity correlated strongly with it. Diversity of TCR beta per million T cells declined in a roughly linear way with age.

This TCR came from a woman aged 60-75 years in good health. The material sequenced was blood. This rearrangement joins TRBV6-5 to TRBJ2-7; a weak D match, TRBD1 (7 bases). The CDR3 region has the DNA TGTGCCAGCACCCGGACAGGACTACTCTACGAGCAGTACTTC. Translating it yields CASTRTGLLYEQYF.